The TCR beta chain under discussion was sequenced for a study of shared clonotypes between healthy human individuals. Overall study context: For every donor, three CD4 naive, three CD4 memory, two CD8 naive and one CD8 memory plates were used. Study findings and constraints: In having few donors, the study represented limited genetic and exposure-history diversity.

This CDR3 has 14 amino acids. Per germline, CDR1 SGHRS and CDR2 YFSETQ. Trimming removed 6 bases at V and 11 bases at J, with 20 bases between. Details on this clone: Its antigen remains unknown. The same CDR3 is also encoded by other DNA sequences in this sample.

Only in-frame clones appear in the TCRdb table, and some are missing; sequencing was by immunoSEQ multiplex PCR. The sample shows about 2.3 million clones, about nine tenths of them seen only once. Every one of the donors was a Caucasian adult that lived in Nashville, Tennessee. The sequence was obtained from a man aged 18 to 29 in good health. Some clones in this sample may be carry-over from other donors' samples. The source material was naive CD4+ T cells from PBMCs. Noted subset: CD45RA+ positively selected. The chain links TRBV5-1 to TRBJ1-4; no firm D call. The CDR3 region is CASTTFPESEKLFF. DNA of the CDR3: TGCGCCAGCACCACCTTCCCGGAGAGCGAGAAACTGTTTTTT.